The present TCR beta chain was sequenced within a study of OX40 agonist ivuxolimab in advanced cancers. Study-level information: Patients enrolled in dose escalation were diagnosed with hepatocellular carcinoma, melanoma, renal cell or head and neck cancer. Under the entry rules, prior anti-PD-1, anti-PD-L1 or anti-CTLA-4 therapy was allowed, and less than 50% had some.

Findings and caveats of the study: In the 0.1 to 3.0 mg/kg range, CD4+ and CD8+ blood T cells had expanded clonally by week 6.

Points on this clone: Its antigen is not identified.

Sequencing used immunoSEQ multiplex PCR; TCRdb keeps in-frame clones, though not all of them. The table records more than 80,000 clones, around 90% of them present only once. The sample was CD4+ or CD8+ T cells sorted from blood, taken in a trial of the OX40 agonist ivuxolimab. This sequence originates from an adult with an advanced solid tumor such as melanoma, head and neck, liver or kidney cancer.

The CDR3 here is CASRVSRGETQYF. The CDR3 bases are TGTGCCAGCAGGGTTTCGCGGGGAGAGACCCAGTACTTC. J is TRBJ2-5 and V is TRBV6-6; D perhaps matches TRBD2 (6 bases). Germline V CDR1 and CDR2: MNHNY, SVGAGI (reference sequence). The CDR3 contains 13 residues. V was trimmed by 6 bases and J by 4 bases, leaving 12 bases between them.